Below, one T cell receptor (beta chain) is given with its context. V was clipped by 8 bases and J by 7 bases; unmatched bases: 8. The CDR3 consists of 13 residues. CDR1 LNHDA and CDR2 SQIVND come from the germline V gene (reference sequence). This specimen belongs to a study of radiotherapy plus CTLA-4 blockade in lung cancer. Profiled with immunoSEQ multiplex PCR; TCRdb holds only in-frame clones, not every one. The sample includes 80,000 to 100,000 clones, 85% to 90% seen only once; the top ten take approximately 5%. This chain uses TRBV19 with TRBJ2-1, with 7 bases lining up with TRBD2. This specimen consisted of peripheral blood, obtained from a patient treated with radiotherapy plus ipilimumab. The TCR sequence derives from a human donor with non-small cell lung cancer that progressed on radiotherapy plus ipilimumab. For the CDR3, the DNA is TGTGCCAGTTCGCGGGAGTATATTAATGAGCAGTTCTTC. Residues: CASSREYINEQFF.